This TCR beta chain came from a study of memory CD4+ T cells and cytomegalovirus serostatus. Across the study: Donors were healthy Belgian adults, several CMV seropositive and 24 seronegative.

The sort gate was single viable CD3+CD4+CD8-CD45RO+ cells for memory CD4+ T cells. There are 16 residues in the CDR3. The germline gives CDR1 SGHDT, CDR2 YYEEEE. Trimming took off 4 bases at V and 3 bases at J, with 17 bases between the two ends. Using immunoSEQ multiplex PCR, the repertoire was profiled, and TCRdb retains in-frame clones only, with some absent. The sample has over 45,000 clones; less than 85% are singletons. The sample comprised memory CD4+ T cells from blood. The chain recombines TRBV5-6 with TRBJ2-1, with D possibly TRBD1 on 6 matching bases. The source of this sequence is an adult in good health and CMV-seronegative. Some clones in this sample may be carry-over from other donors' samples. DNA of the CDR3: TGTGCCAGCAGCCCCACCGGGACACCCCTCTACAATGAGCAGTTCTTC. It encodes CASSPTGTPLYNEQFF.